These T cell receptor beta chains were read from a single sample in a study of identical twins. One entry per CDR3 protein, called by TCRdb with MiXCR from the 5' RACE reads. The sample has 400,000 to 550,000 distinct CDR3 sequences; roughly 21% are singletons. The same sample was also used in a study of T cells expressing NK-cell markers.

Sequencing was performed on CD4+ T cells sorted from blood. Receptors originate from a woman aged 18-35 years in good health. Each CDR3 is given with its conserved first and last residue. D genes are given only for firm matches. Clone size appears in some rows only: once, few, many, or a class for an expanded clone.

v_gene: TRBV5-1; d_gene: -; j_gene: TRBJ2-7; abundance: few; CDR3aa: CASSLSTGRTAYEQYF; CDR3nt: TGCGCCAGCAGCTTGTCTACGGGGAGGACCGCCTACGAGCAGTACTTC
v_gene: TRBV5-8; d_gene: -; j_gene: TRBJ1-2; abundance: -; CDR3aa: CASSLRQRWDYGYTF; CDR3nt: TGTGCCAGCAGCTTGCGACAGCGGTGGGACTATGGCTACACCTTC
v_gene: TRBV6-2/TRBV6-3; d_gene: -; j_gene: TRBJ2-7; abundance: -; CDR3aa: CASSNTAIIPYEQYF; CDR3nt: TGTGCCAGCAGCAACACCGCGATAATCCCCTACGAGCAGTACTTC
v_gene: TRBV11-2; d_gene: TRBD2; j_gene: TRBJ2-2; abundance: -; CDR3aa: CATLSGSARGTGELFF; CDR3nt: TGTGCCACCCTTAGCGGGAGTGCCAGAGGCACCGGGGAGCTGTTTTTT
v_gene: TRBV10-3; d_gene: TRBD1; j_gene: TRBJ1-1; abundance: few; CDR3aa: CAISVRGGDSTEAFF; CDR3nt: TGTGCCATCAGTGTCAGGGGGGGTGATAGCACTGAAGCTTTCTTT
v_gene: TRBV18; d_gene: -; j_gene: TRBJ2-3; abundance: -; CDR3aa: CASSPSTLTDTQYF; CDR3nt: TGTGCCAGCTCACCTAGCACATTGACAGATACGCAGTATTTT
v_gene: TRBV12-3/TRBV12-4; d_gene: TRBD2; j_gene: TRBJ2-5; abundance: many; CDR3aa: CASSSPWGGSNWETQYF; CDR3nt: TGTGCCAGCAGCTCACCCTGGGGCGGGAGTAATTGGGAGACCCAGTACTTC
v_gene: TRBV27; d_gene: TRBD1; j_gene: TRBJ1-1; abundance: -; CDR3aa: CASSPGDRGSTEAFF; CDR3nt: TGTGCCAGCAGTCCAGGGGACAGGGGATCCACTGAAGCTTTCTTT
v_gene: TRBV7-2; d_gene: TRBD1; j_gene: TRBJ1-4; abundance: -; CDR3aa: CASSAPGGRNEKLFF; CDR3nt: TGTGCCAGCAGCGCGCCAGGGGGGAGGAATGAAAAACTGTTTTTT
v_gene: TRBV29-1; d_gene: -; j_gene: TRBJ1-1; abundance: many; CDR3aa: CSVLGMNTEAFF; CDR3nt: TGCAGCGTTTTAGGCATGAACACTGAAGCTTTCTTT
v_gene: TRBV10-1; d_gene: -; j_gene: TRBJ2-7; abundance: few; CDR3aa: CASSRSSGEQYF; CDR3nt: TGCGCCAGCAGTCGAAGCTCGGGCGAGCAGTACTTC
v_gene: TRBV20-1; d_gene: -; j_gene: TRBJ2-7; abundance: -; CDR3aa: CSARDPRRSSYEQYF; CDR3nt: TGCAGTGCTAGAGACCCCAGGAGAAGCTCCTACGAGCAGTACTTC
v_gene: TRBV12-3/TRBV12-4; d_gene: -; j_gene: TRBJ1-1; abundance: many; CDR3aa: CASSTGRNTEAFF; CDR3nt: TGTGCCAGCAGTACAGGGAGGAACACTGAAGCTTTCTTT
v_gene: TRBV29-1; d_gene: -; j_gene: TRBJ2-3; abundance: few; CDR3aa: CSVLTRTQYF; CDR3nt: TGCAGCGTCCTTACTCGGACGCAGTATTTT
v_gene: TRBV6-5; d_gene: -; j_gene: TRBJ1-1; abundance: -; CDR3aa: CASSYGGPTEAFF; CDR3nt: TGTGCCAGCAGTTATGGGGGGCCCACTGAAGCTTTCTTT
v_gene: TRBV11-2; d_gene: TRBD2; j_gene: TRBJ2-3; abundance: -; CDR3aa: CASRRLAVSSTDTQYF; CDR3nt: TGTGCCAGCAGAAGACTAGCAGTGTCTAGCACAGATACGCAGTATTTT
v_gene: TRBV6-1; d_gene: TRBD1; j_gene: TRBJ1-2; abundance: -; CDR3aa: CASSGRDRGNYGYTF; CDR3nt: TGTGCCAGCAGTGGCCGGGACAGGGGGAACTATGGCTACACCTTC
v_gene: TRBV20-1; d_gene: TRBD2; j_gene: TRBJ2-7; abundance: -; CDR3aa: CSATSGRAPGYEQYF; CDR3nt: TGCAGTGCTACTAGCGGGAGGGCCCCAGGGTACGAGCAGTACTTC
v_gene: TRBV4-2; d_gene: -; j_gene: TRBJ2-6; abundance: once; CDR3aa: CASSQDLGGSGANVLTF; CDR3nt: TGTGCCAGCAGCCAAGATTTGGGGGGCTCTGGGGCCAACGTCCTGACTTTC
v_gene: TRBV20-1; d_gene: -; j_gene: TRBJ2-5; abundance: many; CDR3aa: CSARGGTGETQYF; CDR3nt: TGCAGTGCCCGAGGGGGGACGGGAGAGACCCAGTACTTC
v_gene: TRBV9; d_gene: -; j_gene: TRBJ1-2; abundance: -; CDR3aa: CASSADGFGGGYTF; CDR3nt: TGTGCCAGCAGCGCGGACGGTTTCGGCGGTGGCTACACCTTC
v_gene: TRBV4-2; d_gene: -; j_gene: TRBJ2-3; abundance: few; CDR3aa: CASSQERLPTDTQYF; CDR3nt: TGTGCCAGCAGCCAAGAGAGACTCCCCACAGATACGCAGTATTTT
v_gene: TRBV7-2; d_gene: -; j_gene: TRBJ2-7; abundance: -; CDR3aa: CASSLVAHEQYF; CDR3nt: TGTGCCAGCAGCTTAGTGGCCCACGAGCAGTACTTC
v_gene: TRBV21-1; d_gene: -; j_gene: TRBJ2-5; abundance: -; CDR3aa: CASSSGEGDYQETQYF; CDR3nt: TGTGCCAGCAGCAGTGGGGAGGGGGACTACCAAGAGACCCAGTACTTC
v_gene: TRBV7-6; d_gene: -; j_gene: TRBJ2-7; abundance: few; CDR3aa: CASSLGPPPAGEQYF; CDR3nt: TGTGCCAGCAGCCTAGGCCCGCCACCCGCTGGCGAGCAGTACTTC
v_gene: TRBV7-6; d_gene: -; j_gene: TRBJ1-5; abundance: few; CDR3aa: CASSMRDQPQHF; CDR3nt: TGTGCCAGCAGCATGAGGGATCAGCCCCAGCATTTT
v_gene: TRBV11-2; d_gene: TRBD1; j_gene: TRBJ2-3; abundance: -; CDR3aa: CASSPRGFGTDTQYF; CDR3nt: TGTGCCAGCAGCCCCAGGGGGTTTGGGACAGATACGCAGTATTTT
v_gene: TRBV29-1; d_gene: -; j_gene: TRBJ1-1; abundance: many; CDR3aa: CSTRQSAEAFF; CDR3nt: TGCAGCACCCGACAGTCCGCTGAAGCTTTCTTT
v_gene: TRBV5-1; d_gene: -; j_gene: TRBJ2-3; abundance: few; CDR3aa: CASSLLLRQGPDTQYF; CDR3nt: TGCGCCAGCAGCTTGCTTCTGCGCCAGGGGCCAGATACGCAGTATTTT
v_gene: TRBV7-3; d_gene: -; j_gene: TRBJ1-6; abundance: once; CDR3aa: CARGTPSPLHF; CDR3nt: TGTGCCAGGGGCACACCGTCACCCCTCCACTTT
v_gene: TRBV20-1; d_gene: -; j_gene: TRBJ1-1; abundance: many; CDR3aa: CSARGPTIRTEAFF; CDR3nt: TGCAGTGCTAGAGGTCCAACGATACGGACTGAAGCTTTCTTT
v_gene: TRBV20-1; d_gene: TRBD2; j_gene: TRBJ2-4; abundance: few; CDR3aa: CSAPSGRGSKNIQYF; CDR3nt: TGCAGTGCTCCAAGCGGGAGGGGGTCCAAAAACATTCAGTACTTC
v_gene: TRBV5-1; d_gene: -; j_gene: TRBJ2-5; abundance: few; CDR3aa: CASSQTPQETQYF; CDR3nt: TGCGCCAGCAGCCAGACGCCGCAAGAGACCCAGTACTTC
v_gene: TRBV12-3/TRBV12-4; d_gene: -; j_gene: TRBJ1-6; abundance: -; CDR3aa: CASSFRPGSLESPLHF; CDR3nt: TGTGCCAGCAGTTTCCGCCCGGGCAGTCTGGAATCACCCCTCCACTTT
v_gene: TRBV20-1; d_gene: TRBD1; j_gene: TRBJ2-3; abundance: -; CDR3aa: CSARRTGQNTDTQYF; CDR3nt: TGCAGTGCCCGAAGGACAGGGCAAAACACAGATACGCAGTATTTT
v_gene: TRBV13; d_gene: TRBD2; j_gene: TRBJ2-1; abundance: few; CDR3aa: CASSSVGTSGSRYEQFF; CDR3nt: TGTGCCAGCAGCTCTGTAGGGACTAGCGGGAGTCGATATGAGCAGTTCTTC
v_gene: TRBV12-3/TRBV12-4; d_gene: TRBD2; j_gene: TRBJ2-1; abundance: -; CDR3aa: CASSPPTSGGRNEQFF; CDR3nt: TGTGCCAGCAGTCCCCCGACTAGCGGGGGGAGAAATGAGCAGTTCTTC
v_gene: TRBV6-1; d_gene: TRBD1; j_gene: TRBJ2-4; abundance: -; CDR3aa: CASSTGGHFLAKNIQYF; CDR3nt: TGTGCCAGCAGTACAGGGGGACATTTCCTAGCCAAAAACATTCAGTACTTC
v_gene: TRBV15; d_gene: -; j_gene: TRBJ1-2; abundance: -; CDR3aa: CATSIGPGSYGYTF; CDR3nt: TGTGCCACCAGCATTGGTCCCGGGAGTTATGGCTACACCTTC
v_gene: TRBV5-1; d_gene: -; j_gene: TRBJ1-1; abundance: few; CDR3aa: CASGTTDTEAFF; CDR3nt: TGCGCCAGCGGTACTACGGACACTGAAGCTTTCTTT
v_gene: TRBV20-1; d_gene: -; j_gene: TRBJ2-4; abundance: -; CDR3aa: CSAAQAKNIQYF; CDR3nt: TGCAGTGCGGCTCAAGCCAAAAACATTCAGTACTTC
v_gene: TRBV15; d_gene: TRBD1; j_gene: TRBJ2-5; abundance: few; CDR3aa: CATSRLTGTGGRETQYF; CDR3nt: TGTGCCACCAGCAGACTAACCGGGACAGGGGGGCGAGAGACCCAGTACTTC
v_gene: TRBV12-3/TRBV12-4; d_gene: -; j_gene: TRBJ2-3; abundance: many; CDR3aa: CASSLGLGTDTQYF; CDR3nt: TGTGCCAGCAGTTTAGGACTAGGCACAGATACGCAGTATTTT
v_gene: TRBV7-9; d_gene: -; j_gene: TRBJ1-1; abundance: many; CDR3aa: CASRPRGGLLDGARNTEAFF; CDR3nt: TGTGCCAGCAGACCCCGTGGGGGACTGCTGGATGGGGCAAGGAACACTGAAGCTTTCTTT
v_gene: TRBV4-2; d_gene: -; j_gene: TRBJ1-1; abundance: -; CDR3aa: CASTRSPGEVAWSTEAFF; CDR3nt: TGTGCCAGCACCAGATCACCTGGGGAAGTTGCCTGGAGCACTGAAGCTTTCTTT
v_gene: TRBV6-5; d_gene: TRBD2; j_gene: TRBJ2-1; abundance: few; CDR3aa: CASRRTRNEQFF; CDR3nt: TGTGCCAGCAGACGGACTAGGAATGAGCAGTTCTTC
v_gene: TRBV15; d_gene: TRBD2; j_gene: TRBJ2-3; abundance: few; CDR3aa: CATSRGTSGGVDTQYF; CDR3nt: TGTGCCACCAGCAGAGGCACTAGCGGGGGTGTAGATACGCAGTATTTT
v_gene: TRBV2; d_gene: TRBD1; j_gene: TRBJ1-5; abundance: few; CDR3aa: CASQQGRQPQHF; CDR3nt: TGTGCCAGCCAACAGGGGCGGCAGCCCCAGCATTTT
v_gene: TRBV7-8; d_gene: TRBD1; j_gene: TRBJ1-2; abundance: -; CDR3aa: CASSLAGQGYYGYTF; CDR3nt: TGTGCCAGCAGCTTAGCGGGACAGGGGTACTATGGCTACACCTTC